The rows below give T cell receptor beta chains drawn from one sample of a study of T cell responses to AZD1222 COVID-19 vaccine. Using immunoSEQ multiplex PCR, the repertoire was profiled, and TCRdb retains in-frame clones only, with some absent. The table has over 150,000 clones, 86% seen once; the top ten hold 5.5%. This sample comprised peripheral blood, obtained on day 0 of MenACWY control vaccination. These TCRs come from an adult in good health. CDR3s include the opening cysteine and the closing phenylalanine or tryptophan. A D gene is named only where the DNA matches it firmly. The listing skips clone size in some rows; elsewhere it reads once, few, many or a size class.

D: TRBD2
J: TRBJ2-3
size: .
V: TRBV10-3
DNA: TGTGCCATCAGTGAGAATGATGGTAGCGGGAGTGGGGATACGCAGTATTTT
CDR3: CAISENDGSGSGDTQYF

D: .
J: TRBJ1-1
size: few
V: TRBV16
DNA: TGTGCCAGCACCTATGGGGTGAACACTGAAGCTTTCTTT
CDR3: CASTYGVNTEAFF

D: .
J: TRBJ2-5
size: .
V: TRBV15
DNA: TGTGCCACCAGCGGCGGGCGGGGGCGGGCCAACCAAGAGACCCAGTACTTC
CDR3: CATSGGRGRANQETQYF

D: TRBD1
J: TRBJ2-7
size: .
V: TRBV6-5
DNA: TGTGCCAGCAGTTACTCGACAGGGGGCTACGAGCAGTACTTC
CDR3: CASSYSTGGYEQYF

D: .
J: TRBJ2-7
size: .
V: TRBV7-2
DNA: TGTGCCAGCAGCTTAAAGCCCCCGGGGAATAACTACGAGCAGTACTTC
CDR3: CASSLKPPGNNYEQYF

D: .
J: TRBJ1-5
size: .
V: TRBV6-1
DNA: TGTGCCAGCAGTGAAGCGGTCGGGACACTTCATCAGCCCCAGCATTTT
CDR3: CASSEAVGTLHQPQHF

D: .
J: TRBJ1-5
size: .
V: TRBV2
DNA: TGTGCCAGCAGTGACAGGAGCAATCAGCCCCAGCATTTT
CDR3: CASSDRSNQPQHF

D: .
J: TRBJ1-4
size: .
V: TRBV5-1
DNA: TGCGCCAGCAGCTTGGCGAACAGGGTGGGAGAAAATGAAAAACTGTTTTTT
CDR3: CASSLANRVGENEKLFF

D: .
J: TRBJ1-4
size: .
V: TRBV4-1
DNA: TGCGCCAGCAGCCAACTTACAGGGTTTGATGAAAAACTGTTTTTT
CDR3: CASSQLTGFDEKLFF

D: .
J: TRBJ2-1
size: .
V: TRBV4-3
DNA: TGCGCCAGCAGCCAAAGGTCCGGATACAATGAGCAGTTCTTC
CDR3: CASSQRSGYNEQFF

D: TRBD2
J: TRBJ2-3
size: once
V: TRBV6-5
DNA: TGTGCCAGCAGTTACAAGGCTAGCGGGGCCACAGATACGCAGTATTTT
CDR3: CASSYKASGATDTQYF

D: TRBD2
J: TRBJ2-2
size: .
V: TRBV9
DNA: TGTGCCAGCACCCTAACGACTAGCGGGAGAACCGGGGAGCTGTTTTTT
CDR3: CASTLTTSGRTGELFF

D: TRBD2
J: TRBJ2-2
size: .
V: TRBV9
DNA: TGTGCCAGCAGCGTCCCTACAGGGCTTCTAGCGGGTAGCACCGGGGAGCTGTTTTTT
CDR3: CASSVPTGLLAGSTGELFF

D: .
J: TRBJ2-1
size: few
V: TRBV7-8
DNA: TGTGCCAGCACCCCCCTGAGTTGGTCGGTAAATGAGCAGTTCTTC
CDR3: CASTPLSWSVNEQFF

D: .
J: TRBJ1-1
size: once
V: TRBV7-4
DNA: TGTGCCAGCAGCTTCTTTCAGGCGAAACGTGAAGCTTTCTTT
CDR3: CASSFFQAKREAFF

D: TRBD1
J: TRBJ1-5
size: .
V: TRBV24-1
DNA: TGTGCCACCAGTGACCCTCGGACAGGGGTAATTAATCAGCCCCAGCATTTT
CDR3: CATSDPRTGVINQPQHF

D: .
J: TRBJ1-2
size: .
V: TRBV5-4
DNA: TGTGCCAGCAGCTTGACAGGGATCTATGGCTACACCTTC
CDR3: CASSLTGIYGYTF

D: .
J: TRBJ1-1
size: .
V: TRBV7-6
DNA: TGTGCCAGCAGCTTAGCCGCATCCACTGAAGCTTTCTTT
CDR3: CASSLAASTEAFF

D: .
J: TRBJ2-5
size: .
V: TRBV7-9
DNA: TGTGCCAGCAGTCAAGTGGAGACCCAGTACTTC
CDR3: CASSQVETQYF

D: TRBD2
J: TRBJ2-5
size: few
V: TRBV7-2
DNA: TGTGCCAGCAGCTCCCCTGGGAGGGGCCGTCGAGAGACCCAGTACTTC
CDR3: CASSSPGRGRRETQYF

D: .
J: TRBJ2-2
size: .
V: TRBV5-6
DNA: TGTGCCAGCAGCCTTCGGTTATCGAACACCGGGGAGCTGTTTTTT
CDR3: CASSLRLSNTGELFF

D: TRBD1
J: TRBJ1-4
size: .
V: TRBV5-1
DNA: TGCGCCAGCAGCACAGGGGTGGCTAATGAAAAACTGTTTTTT
CDR3: CASSTGVANEKLFF

D: .
J: TRBJ1-5
size: once
V: TRBV15
DNA: TGTGCCACCAGCAGAGCACAGTTTTATCAGCCCCAGCATTTT
CDR3: CATSRAQFYQPQHF

D: .
J: TRBJ2-7
size: .
V: TRBV19
DNA: TGTGCCAGTAGTACACACAGGGGAGGAGAAGGTTTCTTC
CDR3: CASSTHRGGEGFF

D: TRBD1
J: TRBJ1-5
size: .
V: TRBV24-1
DNA: TGTGCCACCAGTGATTCCGGGACAGGGAGTATAAGGAGCAATCAGCCCCAGCATTTT
CDR3: CATSDSGTGSIRSNQPQHF

D: TRBD1
J: TRBJ1-2
size: .
V: TRBV25-1
DNA: TGTGCCAGCGAGCCCCCCCCCGCGACAGGGAATTATGGCTACACCTTC
CDR3: CASEPPPATGNYGYTF

D: TRBD1
J: TRBJ1-4
size: .
V: TRBV5-4
DNA: TGTGCCAGCAGCTCCACAGGGGGCCCGGCTAATGAAAAACTGTTTTTT
CDR3: CASSSTGGPANEKLFF

D: .
J: TRBJ2-2
size: .
V: TRBV7-9
DNA: TGTGCCGGGGGTCCAGGGGGCTGGCTAGCGGCCACCGGGGAGCTGTTTTTT
CDR3: CAGGPGGWLAATGELFF

D: TRBD2
J: TRBJ2-3
size: once
V: TRBV6-4
DNA: TGTGCCAGCAGTGTGGGCGGGAGAATCTCAGATACGCAGTATTTT
CDR3: CASSVGGRISDTQYF

D: .
J: TRBJ2-7
size: .
V: TRBV15
DNA: TGTGCCACCGCGGGGACCGCCTACGAGCAGTACTTC
CDR3: CATAGTAYEQYF

D: .
J: TRBJ2-6
size: .
V: TRBV11-3
DNA: TGTGCCAGCAGCTTAGAAGGGGGCGGGGGTGCCAACGTCCTGACTTTC
CDR3: CASSLEGGGGANVLTF

D: TRBD1
J: TRBJ1-2
size: .
V: TRBV18
DNA: TGTGCCAGCTCACCGCAGCAGGGGGCCGATAACTATGGCTACACCTTC
CDR3: CASSPQQGADNYGYTF

D: .
J: TRBJ1-1
size: .
V: TRBV20-1
DNA: TGCAGTGCTAGGCGGGGGATCGATGCTTTCTTT
CDR3: CSARRGIDAFF

D: TRBD1
J: TRBJ1-2
size: few
V: TRBV4-3
DNA: TGCGCCAGCAGCCAAGATCCAACAGGGGCGAACTATGGCTACACCTTC
CDR3: CASSQDPTGANYGYTF

D: .
J: TRBJ1-6
size: once
V: TRBV6-1
DNA: TGTGCCACCAGGGATCAGGGAAGTGGTTCACCCCTCCACTTT
CDR3: CATRDQGSGSPLHF

D: .
J: TRBJ2-5
size: .
V: TRBV29-1
DNA: TGCAGCGTGACAGGATCCCTACAAGAGACCCAGTACTTC
CDR3: CSVTGSLQETQYF